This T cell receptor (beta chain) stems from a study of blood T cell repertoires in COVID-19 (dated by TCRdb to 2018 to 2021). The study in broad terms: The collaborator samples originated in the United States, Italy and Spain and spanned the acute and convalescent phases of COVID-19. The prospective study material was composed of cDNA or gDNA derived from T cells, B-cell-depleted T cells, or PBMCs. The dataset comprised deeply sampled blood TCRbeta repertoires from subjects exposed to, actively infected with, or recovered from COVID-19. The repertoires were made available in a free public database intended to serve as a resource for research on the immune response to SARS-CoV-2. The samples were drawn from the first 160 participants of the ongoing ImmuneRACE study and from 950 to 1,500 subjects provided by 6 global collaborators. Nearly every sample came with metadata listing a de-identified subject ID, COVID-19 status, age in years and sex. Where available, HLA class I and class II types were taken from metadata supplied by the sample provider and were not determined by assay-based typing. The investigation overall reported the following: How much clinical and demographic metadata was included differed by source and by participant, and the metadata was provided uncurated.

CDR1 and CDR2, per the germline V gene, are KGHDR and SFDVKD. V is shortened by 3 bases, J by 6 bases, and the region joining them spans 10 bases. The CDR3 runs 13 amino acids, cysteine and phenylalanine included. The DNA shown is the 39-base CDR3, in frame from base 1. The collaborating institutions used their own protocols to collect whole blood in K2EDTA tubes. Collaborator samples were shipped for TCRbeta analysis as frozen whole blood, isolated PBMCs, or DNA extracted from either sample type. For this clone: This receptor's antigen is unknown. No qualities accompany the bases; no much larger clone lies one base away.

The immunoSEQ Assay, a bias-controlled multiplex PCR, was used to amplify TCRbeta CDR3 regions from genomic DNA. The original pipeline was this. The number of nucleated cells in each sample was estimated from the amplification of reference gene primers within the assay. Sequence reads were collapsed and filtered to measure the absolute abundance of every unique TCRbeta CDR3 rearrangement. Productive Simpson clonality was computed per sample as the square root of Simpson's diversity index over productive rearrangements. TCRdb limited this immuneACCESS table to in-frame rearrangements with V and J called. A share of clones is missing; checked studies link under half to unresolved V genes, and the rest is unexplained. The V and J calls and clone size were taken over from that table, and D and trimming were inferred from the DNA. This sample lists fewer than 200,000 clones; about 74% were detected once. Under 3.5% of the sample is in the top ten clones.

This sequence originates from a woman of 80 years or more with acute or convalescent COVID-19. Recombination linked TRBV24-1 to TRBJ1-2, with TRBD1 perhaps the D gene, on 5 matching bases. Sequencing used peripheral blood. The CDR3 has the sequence CATSDTARDGYTF. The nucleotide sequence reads TGTGCCACCAGTGATACCGCCAGGGATGGCTACACCTTC.